This TCR beta chain was observed in a study of blood T cell repertoires in COVID-19. Study summary: Italy, Spain and the United States were the sources of the convalescent and acute COVID-19 samples. Sources were T cells, B-cell-depleted T cells, or PBMCs; the material itself was cDNA or gDNA.

Trimming left V 3 bases short and J 3 bases short, with 9 bases between. CDR3 length: 14 residues. Germline V gene sequence: CDR1 KGHSH, CDR2 LQKENI. In the source study's methods: The authors estimated nucleated cell counts from reference gene primer amplification. Using immunoSEQ multiplex PCR, the repertoire was profiled, and TCRdb retains in-frame clones only, with some absent. V and J calls and clone size are those listed in that table; D and trimming were worked out from the DNA. The table records about 120,000 clones, around 87% of them present only once. The rearrangement links TRBV18 to TRBJ1-3; a possible D gene is TRBD1 (5 bases). The material sequenced was peripheral blood. The source is a man between 65 and 79 years old with active or convalescent COVID-19. This CDR3 is CASSPSGDGNTIYF. CDR3 bases: TGTGCCAGCTCACCCTCGGGGGATGGAAACACCATATATTTT.